Following are 19 T cell receptor beta chains from one sample sequenced in a study of human T cells and chemical hapten exposure. TCRdb passed the RACE reads through MiXCR, listing each CDR3 protein once. The data contain a few hundred thousand distinct CDR3 sequences, 4.5% to 7% of them singletons. This sample's time point: pre-sensitization, week 0. Documented treatment: therapeutic diphenylcyclopropenone sensitization with weekly scalp DPC. The sample here was whole blood, taken in connection with sensitization to the hapten diphenylcyclopropenone (DPC). Every receptor here comes from a woman aged 18-30 years with alopecia areata. Some clones in this sample may be carry-over from other donors' samples.

This clonotype was detected ten times or more. The chain combines TRBV5-1 with TRBJ1-5; D remains unclear. CDR3 length: 14 residues. V lost 0 bases to trimming and J lost 4 bases, with 8 bases between them. The germline V gene encodes CDR1 SGHRS and CDR2 YFSETQ. The CDR3 DNA reads TGCGCCAGCAGCTTGGGTACGCCTAATCAGCCCCAGCATTTT. As protein: CASSLGTPNQPQHF.

The chain recombines TRBV4-1 with TRBJ1-5; no firm D call. Germline loops: CDR1 MGHRA, CDR2 YSYEKL. The CDR3 is 15 residues long. V was clipped by 3 bases and J by 0 bases, with 9 bases between them. CDR3: CASSQAVYSNQPQHF. The DNA of the CDR3 is TGCGCCAGCAGCCAGGCTGTTTATAGCAATCAGCCCCAGCATTTT.

This chain connects TRBV4-1 to TRBJ2-2; weak D call: TRBD1 (5 bases). Trimming took 4 bases from V and 0 from J, leaving 15 bases between them. This CDR3 is 17 amino acids long. Per germline, CDR1 MGHRA and CDR2 YSYEKL. For the CDR3, the DNA is TGCGCCAGCAGCCCGCAGCAGGGCTCTGCGAACACCGGGGAGCTGTTTTTT. It is translated as CASSPQQGSANTGELFF.

There are many counts of this clonotype. This sequence joins TRBV5-5 and TRBJ2-3; the D is unclear. Trimming removed 0 bases from V and 8 bases from J, with 7 bases in between. Germline V lookup: CDR1 SGHKS, CDR2 YYEKEE (reference sequence). This CDR3 comprises 12 residues. CDR3 nucleotides: TGTGCCAGCAGCTTGGGTGTCAGTACGCAGTATTTT. It codes for CASSLGVSTQYF.

In this sample, this clonotype turned up many times. The chain carries TRBV2 and TRBJ1-2; D perhaps matches TRBD1 (5 bases). The V gene's germline CDR1 is SNHLY and CDR2 FYNNEI. The V end was cut by 5 bases, the J end by 4 bases, with 14 bases between. This CDR3 contains 14 residues. This CDR3 is CASSTLTALYGYTF. The CDR3 coding sequence is TGTGCCAGCAGTACTTTGACAGCACTCTATGGCTACACCTTC.

This clonotype was seen more than once but under ten times. The chain's CDR3 is CASSQDRASGARNYEQYF. DNA of the CDR3: TGCGCCAGCAGCCAAGATCGGGCTAGCGGGGCTAGAAACTACGAGCAGTACTTC. The chain combines TRBV4-3 with TRBJ2-7; 9 nucleotides align to TRBD2. The germline CDR1 and CDR2 sequences are LGHNA and YSLEER. V lost 0 bases to trimming and J lost 3 bases; unmatched junction nucleotides: 12. The CDR3 is made up of 18 amino acids.

This clonotype was seen many times. The V call is TRBV5-1, the J call TRBJ2-7; tentatively, D is TRBD1 or TRBD2 (5 bases each). V was shortened by 2 bases and J by 0 bases, with 12 bases between the two germline ends. Germline V gene sequence: CDR1 SGHRS, CDR2 YFSETQ. This CDR3 is built from 15 residues. This CDR3 reads CASSLEGKGSYEQYF. For the CDR3, the DNA is TGCGCCAGCAGCTTAGAGGGGAAGGGCTCCTACGAGCAGTACTTC.

The CDR3 loop reads CASSYSVNSYNEQFF. The CDR3 DNA follows: TGTGCCAGCAGTTACTCGGTAAACTCCTACAATGAGCAGTTCTTC. This sequence joins TRBV6-2 or TRBV6-3 and TRBJ2-1; D gene ambiguous. Trimming shortened V by 0 bases and J by 0 bases, and 6 bases separated the two germline ends. The CDR3 extends over 15 amino acids. Per germline, CDR1 MNHEY and CDR2 SVGEGT.

This clonotype was observed a single time. The chain couples TRBV3-1 to TRBJ2-1; the D is unclear. CDR1 is LGHDT, CDR2 YNNKEL, per germline (reference sequence). This CDR3 is 17 amino acids long. V was pared by 0 bases and J by 2 bases, with 14 bases between. CDR3 residues: CASSQDFRDPTYNEQFF. In DNA, the CDR3 is TGTGCCAGCAGCCAAGATTTCAGAGACCCTACCTACAATGAGCAGTTCTTC.

For this clonotype: This may come from a read error, since a much larger clone is one base off. This sequence joins TRBV29-1 and TRBJ2-3; D might be TRBD1 (8 bases). CDR1 is SQVTM, CDR2 ANQGSEA, per germline. CDR3 length: 14 amino acids. CDR3 sequence (DNA): TGCAGCGGAGGACAGGGAGGGATTACAGATAGGCAGTATTTT. This codes for CSGGQGGITDRQYF.

The J gene is TRBJ2-1, the V gene TRBV6-5; D ambiguous. This CDR3 region has 13 residues. V dropped 6 bases and J dropped 7 bases, with 13 bases sitting between them. In germline, CDR1 is MNHEY, CDR2 SVGAGI. The CDR3 nucleotides read TGTGCCAGCAGATCCTTGCTTCAGAATGAGCAGTTCTTC. Encoded protein: CASRSLLQNEQFF.

The chain uses TRBV27 and TRBJ1-1, with D tentatively TRBD1 (6 bases). The CDR3 loop spans 14 amino acids. Germline assignment: CDR1 MNHEY and CDR2 SMNVEV (reference sequence). Trimming took 6 bases from V and 8 from J, leaving 19 bases between them. The CDR3 is CASSPLGGRNEAFF. CDR3 coding DNA: TGTGCCAGCAGCCCCCTTGGGGGCCGCAACGAAGCTTTCTTT.

This clonotype was recorded at least ten times. The chain couples TRBV4-3 to TRBJ2-1; D gene unclear. Trimming took 1 base from V and 4 from J, leaving 11 bases between them. This CDR3 is built from 15 residues. From germline, CDR1 is LGHNA and CDR2 YSLEER. The CDR3 DNA sequence: TGCGCCAGCAGCCAAGTTATGGGGTTTTACAATGAGCAGTTCTTC. Translated, it gives CASSQVMGFYNEQFF.

The CDR3 is CASSLVLGIRYNEQFF. DNA of the CDR3: TGCGCCAGCAGCTTGGTTCTTGGGATACGGTACAATGAGCAGTTCTTC. This rearrangement joins TRBV5-1 to TRBJ2-1, with D unresolved. Germline loops: CDR1 SGHRS, CDR2 YFSETQ. This CDR3 has 16 amino acids. V lost 0 bases, J lost 4 bases, and 14 bases lay in between.

This clonotype was seen many times. J is TRBJ2-1 and V is TRBV20-1; D might be TRBD1 (6 bases). V lost 0 bases to trimming and J lost 8 bases, with 17 bases between them. This CDR3 is built from 15 residues. CDR1 is DFQATT, CDR2 SNEGSKA, per germline (reference sequence). The CDR3 nucleotides read TGCAGTGCTAGAGATTGGGGGCGCGGTGGTGATGAGCAGTTCTTC. It yields the protein CSARDWGRGGDEQFF.

This clonotype was observed at least ten times. The V and J genes are TRBV5-1 and TRBJ2-3; D is possibly TRBD1 or TRBD2 (5 bases each). V lost 0 bases to trimming and J lost 5 bases, with 19 bases between them. There are 17 residues in the CDR3. Germline V lookup: CDR1 SGHRS, CDR2 YFSETQ. CDR3 sequence reads: CASSLDPGLKLGDTQYF. As DNA, the CDR3 is TGCGCCAGCAGCTTGGATCCGGGGCTGAAATTAGGAGATACGCAGTATTTT.

V is TRBV29-1 and J is TRBJ2-2; 9 nucleotides line up with TRBD1. Germline V gene data show CDR1 as SQVTM and CDR2 as ANQGSEA. V lost 4 bases, J lost 3 bases, and 3 bases stayed unmatched. CDR3 length: 14 amino acids. Written as DNA, the CDR3 is TGCAGCGTTGGCCGGGACAGGGACACCGGGGAGCTGTTTTTT. Amino acid sequence: CSVGRDRDTGELFF.

This clonotype was seen only a few times. CDR3 in amino acids: CASLYSGANVLTF. For the CDR3, the DNA is TGTGCCAGCCTTTACTCTGGGGCCAACGTCCTGACTTTC. The chain has TRBV28 and TRBJ2-6, with D uncertain. This CDR3 has 13 amino acids. The germline V gene has CDR1 MDHEN and CDR2 SYDVKM. V lost 8 bases and J 0 bases, leaving 5 bases between the germline ends.

This clonotype was seen only a few times. The chain couples TRBV6-6 to TRBJ2-3, with D perhaps TRBD2 (6 bases). CDR1 is MNHNY and CDR2 is SVGAGI in the germline V gene (reference sequence). The CDR3 loop spans 16 amino acids. V lost 0 bases and J lost 5, with 15 bases in between. In nucleotides, the CDR3 is TGTGCCAGCAGTTACTCAGTTCTGGGCGGGGAAGATACGCAGTATTTT. Its protein is CASSYSVLGGEDTQYF.